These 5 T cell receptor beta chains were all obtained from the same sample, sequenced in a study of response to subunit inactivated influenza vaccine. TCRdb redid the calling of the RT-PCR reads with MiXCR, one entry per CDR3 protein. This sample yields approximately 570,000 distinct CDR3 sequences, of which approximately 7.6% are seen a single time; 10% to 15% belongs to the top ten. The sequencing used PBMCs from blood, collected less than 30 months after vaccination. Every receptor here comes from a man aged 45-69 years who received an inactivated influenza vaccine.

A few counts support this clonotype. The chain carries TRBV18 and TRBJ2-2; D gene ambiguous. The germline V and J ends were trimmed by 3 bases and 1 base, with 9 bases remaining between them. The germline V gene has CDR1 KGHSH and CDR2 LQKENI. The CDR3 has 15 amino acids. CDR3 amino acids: CASSPLRGNTGELFF. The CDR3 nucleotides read TGTGCCAGCTCACCTCTGAGAGGGAACACCGGGGAGCTGTTTTTT.

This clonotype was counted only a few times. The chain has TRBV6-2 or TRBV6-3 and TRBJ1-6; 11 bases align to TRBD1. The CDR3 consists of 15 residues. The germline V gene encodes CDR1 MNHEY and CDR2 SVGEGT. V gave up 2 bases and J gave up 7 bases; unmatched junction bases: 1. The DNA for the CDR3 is TGTGCCAGCAGTTACGGGGACAGGGGGAATTCACCCCTCCACTTT. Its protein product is CASSYGDRGNSPLHF.

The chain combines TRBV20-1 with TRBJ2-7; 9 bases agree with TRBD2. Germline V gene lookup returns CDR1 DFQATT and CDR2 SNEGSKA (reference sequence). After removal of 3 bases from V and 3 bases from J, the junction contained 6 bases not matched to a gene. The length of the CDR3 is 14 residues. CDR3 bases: TGCAGTGCTAGCAGTCCGACTAGCGGCTACGAGCAGTACTTC. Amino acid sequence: CSASSPTSGYEQYF.

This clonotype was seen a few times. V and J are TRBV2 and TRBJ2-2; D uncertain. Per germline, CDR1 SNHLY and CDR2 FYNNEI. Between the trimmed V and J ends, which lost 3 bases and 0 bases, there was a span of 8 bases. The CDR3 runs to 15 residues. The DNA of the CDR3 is TGTGCCAGCAGTGATTCCAGAACGAACACCGGGGAGCTGTTTTTT. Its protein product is CASSDSRTNTGELFF.

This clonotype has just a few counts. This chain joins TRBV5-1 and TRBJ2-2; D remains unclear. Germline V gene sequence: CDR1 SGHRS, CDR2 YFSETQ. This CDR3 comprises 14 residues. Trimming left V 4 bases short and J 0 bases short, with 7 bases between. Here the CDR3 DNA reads TGCGCCAGCAGCCACAGCGCGAACACCGGGGAGCTGTTTTTT. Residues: CASSHSANTGELFF.